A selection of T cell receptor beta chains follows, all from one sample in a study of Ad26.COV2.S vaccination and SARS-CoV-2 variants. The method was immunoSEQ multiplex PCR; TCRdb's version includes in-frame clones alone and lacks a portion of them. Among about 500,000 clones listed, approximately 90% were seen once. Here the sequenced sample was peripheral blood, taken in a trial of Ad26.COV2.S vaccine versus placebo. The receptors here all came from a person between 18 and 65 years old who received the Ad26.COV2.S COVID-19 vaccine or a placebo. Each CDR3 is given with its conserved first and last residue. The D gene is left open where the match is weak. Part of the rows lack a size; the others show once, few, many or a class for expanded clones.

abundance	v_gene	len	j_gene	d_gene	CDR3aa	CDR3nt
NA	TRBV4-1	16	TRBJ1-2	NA	CASSSLPGTPNFGYTF	TGCGCCAGCAGCTCCTTGCCAGGGACGCCCAACTTTGGCTACACCTTC
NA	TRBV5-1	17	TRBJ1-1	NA	CASSALPFVRGGTEAFF	TGCGCCAGCAGCGCGCTCCCTTTCGTCCGTGGGGGCACTGAAGCTTTCTTT
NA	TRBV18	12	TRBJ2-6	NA	CASETGANVLTF	TGTGCCAGCGAGACTGGGGCCAACGTCCTGACTTTC
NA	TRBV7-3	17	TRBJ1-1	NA	CASSLGWAAPMNTEAFF	TGTGCCAGCAGCTTAGGGTGGGCAGCCCCTATGAACACTGAAGCTTTCTTT
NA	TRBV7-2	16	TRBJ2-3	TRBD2	CASSLTGLAGGDTQYF	TGTGCCAGCAGCTTAACGGGACTAGCGGGCGGAGATACGCAGTATTTT
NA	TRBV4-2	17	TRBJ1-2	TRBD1	CASSQDDRGRFNYGYTF	TGTGCCAGCAGCCAAGATGACAGGGGACGATTTAACTATGGCTACACCTTC
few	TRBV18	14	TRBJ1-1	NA	CASSPDRGHTEAFF	TGTGCCAGCTCACCAGACAGAGGGCACACTGAAGCTTTCTTT
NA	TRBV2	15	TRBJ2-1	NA	CASSEGGAPFVEQFF	TGTGCCAGCAGTGAAGGAGGGGCCCCTTTTGTAGAGCAGTTCTTC
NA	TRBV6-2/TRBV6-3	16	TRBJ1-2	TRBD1	CASSDGTGGLDYGYTF	TGTGCCAGCAGCGACGGGACAGGGGGGCTTGACTATGGCTACACCTTC
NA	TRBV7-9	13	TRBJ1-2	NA	CASSLGGIYGYTF	TGTGCCAGCAGCTTAGGTGGAATCTATGGCTACACCTTC
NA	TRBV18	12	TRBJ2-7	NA	CASSPGGYEQYF	TGTGCCAGCTCCCCCGGGGGCTACGAGCAGTACTTC
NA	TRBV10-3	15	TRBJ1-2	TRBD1	CAISENGQGVGGYTF	TGTGCCATCAGTGAGAACGGACAGGGGGTGGGCGGCTACACCTTC
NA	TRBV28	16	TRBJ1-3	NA	CASSFRDGISGNTIYF	TGTGCCAGCAGTTTCCGGGACGGCATCTCTGGAAACACCATATATTTT
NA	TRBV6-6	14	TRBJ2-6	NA	CASIRSAGANVLTF	TGTGCCAGCATTCGAAGTGCTGGGGCCAACGTCCTGACTTTC
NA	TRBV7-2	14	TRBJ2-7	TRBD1	CASSLPGQGMKQYF	TGTGCCAGCAGCTTACCGGGACAGGGTATGAAGCAGTACTTC
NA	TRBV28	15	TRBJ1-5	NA	CANSPQGYSNQPQHF	TGTGCCAACTCCCCCCAGGGGTATAGCAATCAGCCCCAGCATTTT
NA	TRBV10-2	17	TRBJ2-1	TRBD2	CASSEPGWAGARDEQFF	TGCGCCAGCAGTGAGCCGGGCTGGGCGGGAGCGAGGGATGAGCAGTTCTTC
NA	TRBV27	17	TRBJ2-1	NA	CASSSTPLAVGDNEQFF	TGTGCCAGCAGTTCCACCCCATTAGCGGTTGGGGACAATGAGCAGTTCTTC
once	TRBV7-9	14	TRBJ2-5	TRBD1	CASSFGQGTETQYF	TGTGCCAGCAGCTTCGGACAGGGCACGGAGACCCAGTACTTC
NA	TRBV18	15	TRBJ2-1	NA	CASSPGPNSYNEQFF	TGTGCCAGCTCCCCGGGCCCGAACTCCTACAATGAGCAGTTCTTC
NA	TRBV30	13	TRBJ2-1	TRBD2	CAWIPGLAGEQFF	TGTGCCTGGATTCCGGGGTTAGCGGGCGAGCAGTTCTTC
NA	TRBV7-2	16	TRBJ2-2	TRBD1	CASSLRGTGITGELFF	TGTGCCAGCAGCTTAAGAGGGACAGGGATAACAGGGGAGCTGTTTTTT
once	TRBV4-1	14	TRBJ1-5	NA	CASSREGENQPQHF	TGCGCCAGCAGCCGAGAGGGAGAGAATCAGCCCCAGCATTTT
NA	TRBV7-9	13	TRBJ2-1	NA	CASSRDRYNEQFF	TGTGCCAGCAGCCGTGACAGGTACAATGAGCAGTTCTTC
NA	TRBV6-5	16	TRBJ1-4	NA	CASSYNPIGTNEKLFF	TGTGCCAGCAGTTACAACCCCATCGGAACTAATGAAAAACTGTTTTTT
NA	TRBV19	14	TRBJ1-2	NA	CASSMLGSPYGYTF	TGTGCCAGTAGTATGCTGGGCTCCCCCTATGGCTACACCTTC
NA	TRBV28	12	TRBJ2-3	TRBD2	CASSLPGGTQYF	TGTGCCAGCAGTTTACCGGGGGGTACGCAGTATTTT
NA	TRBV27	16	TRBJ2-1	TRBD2	CASSLYLAGVANEQFF	TGTGCCAGCAGTTTATATCTGGCGGGAGTAGCGAATGAGCAGTTCTTC
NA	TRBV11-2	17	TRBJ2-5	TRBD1	CASSLDRVRQGAETQYF	TGTGCCAGCAGCTTAGATCGCGTAAGACAGGGGGCAGAGACCCAGTACTTC
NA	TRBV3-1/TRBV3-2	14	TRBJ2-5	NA	CASSQDRPIETQYF	TGTGCCAGCAGCCAAGATCGTCCGATAGAGACCCAGTACTTC
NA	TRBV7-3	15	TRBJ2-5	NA	CASSLMAAGPSRQYF	TGTGCCAGCAGCTTAATGGCCGCCGGGCCTTCCCGGCAGTACTTC
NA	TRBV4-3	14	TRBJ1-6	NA	CASSQGGSGGTLHF	TGCGCCAGCAGCCAAGGTGGGAGCGGAGGTACCCTCCACTTT
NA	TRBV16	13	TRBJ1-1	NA	CASSQSGGAEAFF	TGTGCCAGCAGCCAATCAGGTGGCGCTGAAGCTTTCTTT
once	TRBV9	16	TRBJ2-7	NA	CASSVGAAEDRGEQYF	TGTGCCAGCAGCGTAGGAGCGGCGGAGGATAGGGGCGAGCAGTACTTC
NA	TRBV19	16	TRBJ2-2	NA	CASRRLGQGPTGELFF	TGTGCCAGTAGAAGGCTCGGCCAGGGGCCCACCGGGGAGCTGTTTTTT
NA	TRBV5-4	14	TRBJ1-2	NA	CASSQGGANYGYTF	TGTGCCAGCAGCCAGGGAGGGGCAAACTATGGCTACACCTTC
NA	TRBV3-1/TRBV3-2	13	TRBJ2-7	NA	CASSPGAAYEQYF	TGTGCCAGCAGCCCGGGGGCCGCCTACGAGCAGTACTTC
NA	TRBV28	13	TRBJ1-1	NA	CASSLGRNTEAFF	TGTGCCAGCAGTTTGGGCAGAAACACTGAAGCTTTCTTT
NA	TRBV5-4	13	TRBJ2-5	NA	CASSLAVSETQYF	TGTGCCAGCAGCTTGGCCGTATCAGAGACCCAGTACTTC
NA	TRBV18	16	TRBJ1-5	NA	CASSREQGVLNQPQHF	TGTGCCAGCTCACGGGAGCAGGGAGTCCTTAATCAGCCCCAGCATTTT
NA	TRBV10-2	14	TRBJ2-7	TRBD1	CASSEGTGTYEQYF	TGCGCCAGCAGTGAAGGGACAGGGACCTACGAGCAGTACTTC
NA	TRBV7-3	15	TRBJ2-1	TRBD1	CASSLKQPGQGEQFF	TGTGCCAGCAGTTTAAAACAACCGGGACAGGGTGAGCAGTTCTTC
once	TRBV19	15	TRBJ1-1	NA	CASSMGSPQNTEAFF	TGTGCCAGTAGTATGGGTAGCCCTCAGAACACTGAAGCTTTCTTT
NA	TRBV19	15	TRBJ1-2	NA	CASNPRGRANYGYTF	TGTGCCAGTAACCCAAGGGGTAGGGCCAACTATGGCTACACCTTC
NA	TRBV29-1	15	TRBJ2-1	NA	CSVEVRGPAYNEQFF	TGCAGCGTTGAGGTCCGGGGGCCCGCCTACAATGAGCAGTTCTTC
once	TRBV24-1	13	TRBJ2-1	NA	CATGRGDYNEQFF	TGTGCCACTGGCAGGGGGGACTACAATGAGCAGTTCTTC
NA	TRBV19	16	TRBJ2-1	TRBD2	CASSIGRGRQYNEQFF	TGTGCCAGTAGTATAGGGCGCGGGAGGCAGTACAATGAGCAGTTCTTC
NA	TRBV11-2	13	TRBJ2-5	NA	CASSSYEGETQYF	TGTGCCAGCAGCTCGTACGAGGGGGAGACCCAGTACTTC
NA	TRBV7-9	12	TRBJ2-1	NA	CASSSGYNEQFF	TGTGCCAGCAGCTCTGGCTACAATGAGCAGTTCTTC
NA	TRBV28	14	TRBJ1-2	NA	CASTGKLRHYGYTF	TGTGCCAGCACAGGGAAATTACGGCACTATGGCTACACCTTC